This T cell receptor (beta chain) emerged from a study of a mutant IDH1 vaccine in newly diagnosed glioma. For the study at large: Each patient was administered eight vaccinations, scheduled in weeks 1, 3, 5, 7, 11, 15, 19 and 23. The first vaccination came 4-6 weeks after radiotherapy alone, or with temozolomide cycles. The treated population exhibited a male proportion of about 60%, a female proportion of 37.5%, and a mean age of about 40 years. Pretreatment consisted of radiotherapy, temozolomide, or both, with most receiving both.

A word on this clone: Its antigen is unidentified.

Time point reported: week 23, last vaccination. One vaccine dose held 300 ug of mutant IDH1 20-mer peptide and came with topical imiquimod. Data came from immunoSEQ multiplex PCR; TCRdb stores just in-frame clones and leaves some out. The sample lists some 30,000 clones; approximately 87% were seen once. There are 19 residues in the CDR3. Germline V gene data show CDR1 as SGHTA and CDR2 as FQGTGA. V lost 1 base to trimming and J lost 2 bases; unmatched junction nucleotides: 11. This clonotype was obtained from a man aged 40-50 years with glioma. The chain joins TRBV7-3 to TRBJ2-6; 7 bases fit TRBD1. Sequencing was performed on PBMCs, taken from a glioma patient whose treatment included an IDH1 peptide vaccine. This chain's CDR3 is CASSLKGAGYGPGANVLTF. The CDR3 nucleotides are TGTGCCAGCAGCTTAAAGGGGGCAGGGTACGGCCCTGGGGCCAACGTCCTGACTTTC.